These 10 T cell receptor beta chains originate from one sample sequenced in a study of response to subunit inactivated influenza vaccine. One entry per CDR3 protein results from TCRdb running MiXCR on the RT-PCR reads. The table has about 540,000 distinct CDR3 sequences, around 21% seen once. These same records also appear under a second study, on T cells expressing NK-cell markers. This second report adds: Generation of TCR beta cDNA was performed by 5'RACE template switching incorporating UMIs.

The source was CD4+ T cells sorted from PBMCs, collected 11 to 12 days after vaccination. The receptors originated from a man aged 50 or older who received an inactivated influenza vaccine.

This chain uses TRBV7-2 with TRBJ2-2; tentatively, D is TRBD2 (5 bases). V lost 2 bases, J lost 4 bases, and 11 bases lay in between. The CDR3 is 15 amino acids. The germline gives CDR1 SGHTA, CDR2 FQGNSA. CDR3 sequence reads: CASSLLLAPTGELFF. The CDR3 bases are TGTGCCAGCAGCTTACTGCTAGCCCCCACCGGGGAGCTGTTTTTT.

This clonotype was seen a handful of times. The chain is built from TRBV7-9 and TRBJ2-1; TRBD2 agrees at 7 bases. V lost 4 bases and J lost 1; bases outside the gene matches: 4. Germline values: CDR1 SEHNR, CDR2 FQNEAQ (reference sequence). The CDR3 extends over 15 amino acids. The CDR3 loop is CASSSGRASYNEQFF. The CDR3 coding sequence is TGTGCCAGCAGCTCAGGGAGGGCTTCCTACAATGAGCAGTTCTTC.

This clonotype occurred a few times. The V and J genes are TRBV10-3 and TRBJ1-4; D may be TRBD1 (6 bases). The germline CDR1 and CDR2 sequences are ENHRY and SYGVKD. The CDR3 runs 13 residues. V was cut by 4 bases and J by 7 bases, with 10 bases left in between. The CDR3 DNA reads as TGTGCCATCAGTGCCGGGACACTTGAAAAACTGTTTTTT. It yields the protein CAISAGTLEKLFF.

A single count supports this clonotype. The chain carries TRBV7-2 and TRBJ2-2; 12 positions match TRBD2. Looked up from germline, CDR1 is SGHTA and CDR2 is FQGNSA. Germline trimming cut 4 bases from V and 5 bases from J; bases unmatched to any gene: 5. The CDR3 length is 16 residues. The CDR3 DNA follows: TGTGCCAGCAGCTCCAGGACTAGCGGGAAGACCGGGGAGCTGTTTTTT. Its translation is CASSSRTSGKTGELFF.

This clonotype has just a few counts. The V gene is TRBV12-3 or TRBV12-4, the J gene TRBJ2-3; 7 nucleotides match TRBD2. This CDR3 contains 14 residues. The V segment lost 4 bases and the J segment 2 bases; nucleotides outside the gene matches: 3. CDR3 nucleotides: TGTGCCAGCAGTTCGGGGGGTCCCACAGATACGCAGTATTTT. Translating gives CASSSGGPTDTQYF.

This chain connects TRBV5-1 to TRBJ2-1; 7 bases line up with TRBD2. The CDR3 extends over 15 amino acids. V lost 4 bases, J lost 2 bases, and 6 bases stayed unmatched. Germline CDR1 is SGHRS and CDR2 is YFSETQ. DNA for the CDR3: TGCGCCAGCAGCATATCTAGCGGAACCTACAATGAGCAGTTCTTC. Translating it yields CASSISSGTYNEQFF.

V gene TRBV10-3 combines with J gene TRBJ2-7; 7 bases are a match to TRBD1. CDR3 length equals 14 residues. Germline CDR1 and CDR2: ENHRY and SYGVKD. The junction had 7 bases not matched to a gene; V was cut back by 6 bases and J by 2 bases. CDR3 loop: CAIRGTVPPYEQYF. DNA of the CDR3: TGTGCCATCAGAGGGACAGTACCTCCCTACGAGCAGTACTTC.

The CDR3 loop is CSAKSQGPRGYTF. As DNA, the CDR3 is TGCAGTGCTAAGTCCCAGGGGCCTCGTGGCTACACCTTC. The rearrangement joins TRBV20-1 to TRBJ1-2, with D perhaps TRBD1 (6 bases). This CDR3 contains 13 residues. Trimming took 4 bases from V and 7 from J, leaving 16 bases between them. Germline values: CDR1 DFQATT, CDR2 SNEGSKA (reference sequence).

V is TRBV20-1 and J is TRBJ2-3, with TRBD2 identical over 14 bases. V gave up 5 bases and J gave up 12 bases; unmatched junction bases: 16. This CDR3 is 16 amino acids long. From germline, CDR1 is DFQATT and CDR2 SNEGSKA (reference sequence). The CDR3 DNA follows: TGCAGTGCTCCGGGCCATGGACTAGCGGGAGGCCATAGCCAGTATTTT. This encodes CSAPGHGLAGGHSQYF.

The rearrangement joins TRBV11-1 to TRBJ1-2; D unclear. Trimming pared 7 bases from V and 1 base from J, leaving 13 bases between. Germline values: CDR1 SGHAT, CDR2 FQDESV (reference sequence). The CDR3 contains 14 residues. The CDR3 sequence: CASTKDGDNYGYTF. For the CDR3, the DNA is TGTGCCAGCACCAAGGACGGAGATAACTATGGCTACACCTTC.